This entry is about one T cell receptor (beta chain). What antigen it recognizes has not been identified. Base qualities are missing; no much larger clone stands one base away. CDR1 SGHNT and CDR2 YYREEE are derived from the germline V gene (reference sequence). Cut back by 5 bases and 1 base, the V and J ends lie 22 bases apart. Including the terminal cysteine and phenylalanine, the CDR3 comprises 17 residues. Just CDR3 DNA is preserved here, 51 bases in frame from base 1. The collaborating institutions used their own protocols to collect whole blood in K2EDTA tubes. Collaborator samples were shipped for TCRbeta analysis as frozen whole blood, isolated PBMCs, or DNA extracted from either sample type. The immunoSEQ Assay, a bias-controlled multiplex PCR, was used to amplify TCRbeta CDR3 regions from genomic DNA. Per the authors' processing: Within the assay, amplification of reference gene primers was used to estimate how many nucleated cells each sample contained. To quantify the absolute abundance of each unique TCRbeta CDR3 rearrangement, sequence reads were collapsed and filtered. For each sample, productive Simpson clonality was calculated as the square root of Simpson's diversity index across productive rearrangements. The table was pulled from immuneACCESS by TCRdb, which kept in-frame rearrangements only. Such tables lose some clones; where checked, under half of the loss comes from unresolved V genes, and the rest has no known cause. That table furnishes V, J and clone size, whereas the DNA furnished D and trimming. A total of some 200,000 clones appear in this sample, roughly 87% of them only once. The ten biggest clones cover around 6.1% of the sample.

This specimen belongs to a study of blood T cell repertoires in COVID-19 (dated by TCRdb to about 2020). Background for the entire study: Samples covering the acute and convalescent phases of COVID-19 were provided by collaborators in the United States, Italy and Spain. The dataset comprised deeply sampled blood TCRbeta repertoires from subjects exposed to, actively infected with, or recovered from COVID-19. The material from the prospective study consisted of cDNA or gDNA derived from T cells, B-cell-depleted T cells, or PBMCs. The samples were drawn from two sources: the first 160 participants of the ongoing ImmuneRACE study, and fewer than 1,500 subjects contributed by 6 global collaborators. A de-identified subject ID, COVID-19 status, age in years and sex were almost always included in the sample metadata. The repertoires were released in a freely available public database intended as a resource for research on the immune response to SARS-CoV-2. Where available, HLA class I and class II types were obtained from metadata supplied by the sample provider rather than from assay-based typing. Findings and caveats that apply to the study as a whole: The quantity of clinical and demographic metadata differed by source and by participant and was supplied without curation.

This clonotype was sampled from a woman aged 40 to 50 with acute or convalescent COVID-19. The sequencing input was peripheral blood. This sequence uses TRBV5-4 and TRBJ2-7, with a tentative D gene TRBD2 over 7 matching bases. The CDR3 reads as follows: CASSSRGGGPLSYEQYF. The DNA reads TGTGCCAGCAGTTCACGCGGGGGCGGGCCCCTTTCCTACGAGCAGTACTTC.